The T cell receptor beta chain under discussion was sequenced for a study of CD8 T cells in ankylosing spondylitis. TCR beta libraries were made by quantitative 5'-RACE with molecular barcodes. TCRdb reanalysed the 5' RACE reads using MiXCR and keeps one entry per CDR3 protein. The sample consists of hundreds of thousands of distinct CDR3 sequences, roughly 27% of them appearing once. In regard to this clonotype: Its antigen is currently unknown.

Study outcomes and limitations: In the blood and synovial fluid of reactive arthritis, some motif variants had been previously reported. With a CD8+ phenotype, disease-linked clones were relatively rare in peripheral blood. Clones linked to disease were reported to show significant enrichment in matched ankylosing spondylitis synovial fluid. It appeared that ankylosing spondylitis blood was characterized by a TCR beta motif of several highly homologous variants.

J was trimmed by 8 bases and V by 3 bases; bases with no gene match: 13. CDR1 is SGHRS and CDR2 is YFSETQ in the germline V gene. The length of the CDR3 is 16 residues. The chain is built from TRBV5-1 and TRBJ2-3; 9 bases agree with TRBD1. The receptor's source is a male donor with ankylosing spondylitis. Sequencing used blood, either unsorted or a sorted T cell fraction (not recorded which). The CDR3 DNA follows: TGCGCCAGCAGCTCGGGACAGGGAAGGGCCTGGGCTACGCAGTATTTT. It codes for CASSSGQGRAWATQYF.